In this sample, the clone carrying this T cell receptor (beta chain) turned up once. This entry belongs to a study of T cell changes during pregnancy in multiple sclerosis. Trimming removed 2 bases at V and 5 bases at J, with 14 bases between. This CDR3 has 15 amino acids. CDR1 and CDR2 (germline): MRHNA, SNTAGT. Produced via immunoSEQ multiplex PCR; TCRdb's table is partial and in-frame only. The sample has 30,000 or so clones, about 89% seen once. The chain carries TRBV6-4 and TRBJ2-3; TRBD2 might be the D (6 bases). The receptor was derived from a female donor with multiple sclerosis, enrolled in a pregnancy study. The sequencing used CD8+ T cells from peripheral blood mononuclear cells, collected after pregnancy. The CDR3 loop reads CASSDEEGSVDTQYF. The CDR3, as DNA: TGTGCCAGCAGTGACGAGGAGGGATCTGTAGATACGCAGTATTTT.